The 29 T cell receptor beta chains below come from one sample, sequenced in a study of T cell changes during pregnancy in multiple sclerosis. Using immunoSEQ multiplex PCR, the repertoire was profiled, and TCRdb retains in-frame clones only, with some absent. The sample holds 45,000 or so clones, 85% to 90% seen once. Sequencing used peripheral blood, obtained in the first trimester of pregnancy. The receptors originated from a female donor with multiple sclerosis, enrolled in a pregnancy study.

This clone was observed a single time. V and J are TRBV6-1 and TRBJ2-7; D gene unclear. The CDR3 spans 12 residues. CDR1 and CDR2 (germline): MNHNS, SASEGT. V shed 0 bases and J shed 6 bases, with 6 bases lying between them. CDR3 coding DNA: TGTGCCAGCAGTGAAGCGAGAACCGAGCAGTACTTC. Residues: CASSEARTEQYF.

The table lists this clone with a count of one. The gene calls are TRBV2 and TRBJ2-5, with D perhaps matching TRBD1 (6 bases). The length of the CDR3 is 14 residues. Trimming shortened V by 4 bases and J by 2 bases, and 11 bases separated the two germline ends. CDR1 SNHLY and CDR2 FYNNEI come from the germline V gene. This CDR3 is CASSGNRAQETQYF. CDR3 DNA sequence: TGTGCCAGCAGTGGAAACAGGGCACAAGAGACCCAGTACTTC.

The rearrangement joins TRBV5-8 to TRBJ1-1; D gene ambiguous. The CDR3 is 15 residues long. Germline CDR1 and CDR2: SGHTS and YDEGEE. The V end was cut by 1 base, the J end by 1 base, with 11 bases between. CDR3 sequence: CASSLQGRENTEAFF. CDR3 DNA sequence: TGTGCCAGCAGCTTGCAAGGACGGGAGAACACTGAAGCTTTCTTT.

This rearrangement joins TRBV6-1 to TRBJ1-2; D is possibly TRBD1 (5 bases). Trimming stripped 5 bases from V and 3 bases from J, with 16 bases between. This CDR3 has 15 residues. CDR1 is MNHNS and CDR2 is SASEGT in the germline V gene. DNA for the CDR3: TGTGCCAGCAGTCCTCACGGGGGTGAACACTATGGCTACACCTTC. It translates to CASSPHGGEHYGYTF.

The rearrangement joins TRBV5-1 to TRBJ2-7; 7 nucleotides match TRBD2. Looked up from germline, CDR1 is SGHRS and CDR2 is YFSETQ. The CDR3 runs 15 residues. Trimming took 4 bases from V and 1 from J; bases not matched to a gene: 8. Written as DNA, the CDR3 is TGCGCCAGCAGCCCACGACTGGGGGGGTCCTACGAGCAGTACTTC. This sequence encodes CASSPRLGGSYEQYF.

This chain uses TRBV28 with TRBJ1-6; 8 bases are a match to TRBD1. Trimming cost V 4 bases and J 8 bases; bases outside gene matches: 19. CDR3 length: 19 amino acids. Germline V CDR1 and CDR2: MDHEN, SYDVKM. The CDR3 region is CASSSPGQVSLSGDSPLHF. The CDR3, as DNA: TGTGCCAGCAGTTCTCCGGGACAGGTGTCTTTATCGGGCGATTCACCCCTCCACTTT.

The chain is built from TRBV18 and TRBJ2-7, with D possibly being TRBD1 (6 bases). The germline V gene encodes CDR1 KGHSH and CDR2 LQKENI. With 2 bases removed from V and 4 bases from J, the gap between germline ends came to 12 bases. The CDR3 covers 14 residues. CDR3 region: CASSPNRERYEQYF. The CDR3 DNA reads as TGTGCCAGCTCACCAAACAGGGAGAGGTACGAGCAGTACTTC.

The J gene is TRBJ1-1, the V gene TRBV6-5, with 8 positions matching TRBD1. CDR3 length: 15 residues. Germline lookup yields CDR1 MNHEY and CDR2 SVGAGI. Trimming took 2 bases from V and 4 from J; bases not matched to a gene: 6. In DNA form, the CDR3 reads TGTGCCAGCAGTTACATCCCGGGACAGGCCACTGAAGCTTTCTTT. It translates to CASSYIPGQATEAFF.

The rearrangement links TRBV5-6 to TRBJ1-1; TRBD1 agrees at 7 bases. J was trimmed by 4 bases and V by 5 bases; bases with no gene match: 5. The length of the CDR3 is 13 residues. CDR1 is SGHDT and CDR2 is YYEEEE in the germline V gene. This chain's CDR3 is CASRYRGATEAFF. In nucleotides, the CDR3 is TGTGCCAGCAGGTACAGGGGCGCCACTGAAGCTTTCTTT.

The gene calls are TRBV7-3 and TRBJ1-5; TRBD1 matches 9 bases. V was clipped by 5 bases and J by 3 bases; unmatched bases: 17. Germline assignment: CDR1 SGHTA and CDR2 FQGTGA. The CDR3 length is 19 residues. The CDR3 is CASSPNPGTGRPTNQPQHF. Written as DNA, the CDR3 is TGTGCCAGCAGCCCCAATCCAGGGACAGGGCGGCCTACCAATCAGCCCCAGCATTTT.

This clone was seen a single time. The chain recombines TRBV19 with TRBJ1-1; TRBD1 matches 7 bases. Germline V lookup: CDR1 LNHDA, CDR2 SQIVND (reference sequence). Unmatched junction bases numbered 10, after V lost 4 bases and J lost 11 bases. This CDR3 comprises 13 residues. The CDR3 sequence: CASSTMTGSKAFF. For the CDR3, the DNA is TGTGCCAGTAGTACGATGACAGGGTCGAAGGCTTTCTTT.

This chain uses TRBV7-9 with TRBJ1-5; D gene uncertain. The CDR3 extends over 13 amino acids. V was pared by 5 bases and J by 3 bases, with 8 bases between. Germline CDR1 is SEHNR and CDR2 is FQNEAQ (reference sequence). CDR3 DNA sequence: TGTGCCAGCAGCCTCGGGGTCAATCAGCCCCAGCATTTT. Its protein is CASSLGVNQPQHF.

This clone was seen only a few times. The chain carries TRBV30 and TRBJ2-5; 9 bases are shared with TRBD1. V lost 1 base, J lost 7 bases, and 1 base stayed unmatched. This CDR3 is 12 amino acids long. Germline CDR1 and CDR2: GTSNPN and SVGIG (reference sequence). This CDR3 is CAWSGQGGTQYF. As DNA, the CDR3 is TGTGCCTGGAGTGGACAGGGGGGGACCCAGTACTTC.

The CDR3 loop is CASTPGRRNSPLHF. CDR3 bases: TGTGCCAGCACCCCGGGTAGGAGAAATTCACCCCTCCACTTT. This chain links TRBV7-2 with TRBJ1-6, with D hard to call. Trimming pared 7 bases from V and 7 bases from J, leaving 14 bases between. The CDR3 runs 14 residues. Germline CDR1 reads SGHTA; CDR2 reads FQGNSA.

For the CDR3, the DNA is TGTGCCAGCGGCCCCGGGGTGGCAGTCCAAGATACGCAGTATTTT. Residues: CASGPGVAVQDTQYF. The rearrangement uses TRBV7-9 and TRBJ2-3, with D possibly matching TRBD2 (5 bases). Trimming cost V 8 bases and J 5 bases, with 20 bases left between them. The germline CDR1 and CDR2 sequences are SEHNR and FQNEAQ (reference sequence). This CDR3 has 15 amino acids.

This chain connects TRBV2 to TRBJ1-2; D perhaps matches TRBD1 (5 bases). The CDR3 runs 16 residues. V lost 1 base to trimming and J lost 8 bases, with 20 bases between them. In germline, CDR1 is SNHLY, CDR2 FYNNEI. CDR3 bases: TGTGCCAGCAGTGAAGGATGGCTAGGGTTAAGACAGGGCTACACCTTC. Its translation: CASSEGWLGLRQGYTF.

The chain links TRBV10-3 to TRBJ2-1, with 8 bases fitting TRBD1. The CDR3 runs to 15 residues. The J segment lost 0 bases and the V segment lost 8 bases, leaving 6 bases of the junction unmatched. CDR1 ENHRY and CDR2 SYGVKD come from the germline V gene. CDR3 in DNA: TGTGCCATCGCCCCTGGACAGGGCTCCTACAATGAGCAGTTCTTC. Its translation: CAIAPGQGSYNEQFF.

This chain links TRBV2 with TRBJ1-4; D gene unclear. CDR3 size: 15 residues. Germline lookup yields CDR1 SNHLY and CDR2 FYNNEI. V lost 2 bases to trimming and J lost 3 bases, with 10 bases between them. CDR3: CASSEILEANEKLFF. CDR3 DNA: TGTGCCAGCAGTGAAATCTTAGAGGCTAATGAAAAACTGTTTTTT.

In DNA form, the CDR3 reads TGTGCTAGCTCCACTTGGACAGGTAGGAATGAAGCTTTCTTT. Residues: CASSTWTGRNEAFF. This chain links TRBV7-7 with TRBJ1-1; 7 bases align to TRBD1. CDR1 SSHAT and CDR2 FNYEAQ come from the germline V gene (reference sequence). The CDR3 contains 14 residues.

V gene TRBV6-5 combines with J gene TRBJ2-7; TRBD2 aligns across 7 bases. V dropped 7 bases and J dropped 7; count of bases not matched to a gene: 13. The CDR3 loop spans 14 amino acids. The germline V gene has CDR1 MNHEY and CDR2 SVGAGI. Written as DNA, the CDR3 is TGTGCCAGCAAAGAATGGATTACGCGGGAGGAGCAGTACTTC. This encodes CASKEWITREEQYF.

The genes are TRBV19 and TRBJ2-3; D is ambiguous. The CDR3 sequence is 13 residues long. V was cut by 3 bases and J by 7 bases, with 11 bases left in between. Germline V gene data show CDR1 as LNHDA and CDR2 as SQIVND (reference sequence). The CDR3 loop reads CASSMSESNTQYF. CDR3 nucleotides: TGTGCCAGTAGTATGTCCGAGAGTAATACGCAGTATTTT.

This chain joins TRBV5-5 and TRBJ1-4, with D uncertain. Germline CDR1 SGHKS, CDR2 YYEKEE (reference sequence). V was trimmed by 3 bases and J by 8 bases, leaving 14 bases between them. This CDR3 is built from 14 residues. CDR3 DNA: TGTGCCAGCAGCTCGCGTAGAGCGGAGGAAAAACTGTTTTTT. Translating it yields CASSSRRAEEKLFF.

The chain links TRBV7-6 to TRBJ1-3; no clear D. The V gene lost 1 base and the J gene lost 6 bases, with 25 bases spanning the gap. Germline V lookup: CDR1 SGHVS, CDR2 FNYEAQ. This CDR3 comprises 19 residues. The CDR3, as DNA: TGTGCCAGCAGCTTAGTTACAGCTTATACCGGTGGATTGAAAAACACCATATATTTT. This encodes CASSLVTAYTGGLKNTIYF.

Remarks on this clone: An end of the junction does not agree with germline; a read error may underlie this. This chain connects TRBV2 to TRBJ1-6; D unresolved. The CDR3 covers 15 residues. Looked up from germline, CDR1 is SNHLY and CDR2 is FYNNEI. This CDR3 is CASREEAQRNSPLHF. The CDR3 DNA sequence: TGTGCCAGCAGGGAAGAGGCTCAGAGGAATTCACCCCTCCACTTT.

This clone is a singleton in its sample. This rearrangement joins TRBV5-5 to TRBJ1-6; D perhaps matches TRBD1 (6 bases). The CDR3 covers 16 residues. The germline V and J ends were trimmed by 4 bases and 0 bases, with 11 bases remaining between them. The germline V gene encodes CDR1 SGHKS and CDR2 YYEKEE (reference sequence). The CDR3 is CASSVGQSSYNSPLHF. The CDR3 coding sequence is TGTGCCAGCAGCGTAGGACAGAGCTCCTATAATTCACCCCTCCACTTT.

V gene TRBV7-3 combines with J gene TRBJ2-3; 9 bases are shared with TRBD1. This CDR3 region has 14 residues. The germline V gene has CDR1 SGHTA and CDR2 FQGTGA. Trimming cost V 4 bases and J 3 bases; bases outside gene matches: 2. CDR3 coding DNA: TGTGCCAGCAGCTCCGGGACAGGGACAGATACGCAGTATTTT. Protein product: CASSSGTGTDTQYF.

The chain links TRBV7-6 to TRBJ2-3, with TRBD1 identical over 8 bases. Germline CDR1 SGHVS, CDR2 FNYEAQ. This CDR3 has 15 amino acids. Trimming cost V 1 base and J 1 base; bases outside gene matches: 1. CDR3 sequence (DNA): TGTGCCAGCAGCTTAGAGGGACAGGGCACAGATACGCAGTATTTT. Protein sequence: CASSLEGQGTDTQYF.

In this sample, this clone turned up a few times. The chain is built from TRBV10-3 and TRBJ1-3; no definite D call. Germline values: CDR1 ENHRY, CDR2 SYGVKD. Trimming cost V 2 bases and J 0 bases, with 2 bases left between them. The CDR3 has 13 residues. CDR3 DNA sequence: TGTGCCATCAGTGAGCTCTCTGGAAACACCATATATTTT. The encoded protein is CAISELSGNTIYF.

V is TRBV19 and J is TRBJ2-3; 9 bases are a match to TRBD2. With V trimmed by 0 bases and J by 4 bases, 8 bases remained unmatched. This CDR3 has 17 residues. Germline V gene sequence: CDR1 LNHDA, CDR2 SQIVND (reference sequence). DNA of the CDR3: TGTGCCAGTAGTATAGATTACGGAGCGGGGGGCTCAGATACGCAGTATTTT. This encodes CASSIDYGAGGSDTQYF.